This T cell receptor (beta chain) was retrieved from a study of tumor-infiltrating lymphocytes in primary liver carcinoma. For the study at large: Tumors were staged T1-T3 N0M0 and measured about 4 to 11 cm across. Study-level points and caveats: A fraction of only about 7-25% of top clones appeared in all five tumor regions.

cDNA specific to TCR beta was made from roughly 500 ng of total RNA, with a constant-region primer employed for priming. It was through three nested multiplex PCR rounds of slightly modified ARM-PCR that TCR beta libraries arose. In the first two PCR rounds, TRBV1-TRBV30 forward primers were paired with a C-beta reverse primer, and each round lasted around 10 cycles. MiXCR was run by TCRdb on the multiplex PCR reads, yielding one entry per CDR3 protein. Of about 78,000 distinct CDR3 sequences listed, about 64% were seen once; the top ten hold roughly 13%. Both RNA and DNA were isolated together from approximately 20-30 mg of bulk tissue that had not been sorted. As regards this clonotype: Its antigen remains unknown.

The CDR3 runs 15 residues. The junction had 7 bases not matched to a gene; V was cut back by 5 bases and J by 6 bases. The V gene's germline CDR1 is SEHNR and CDR2 FQNEAQ (reference sequence). The sample taken for sequencing was liver tumor tissue from sampling region 4. Subset here: tumor region T4, right-lateral pole. The genes are TRBV7-9 and TRBJ2-3, with 11 positions matching TRBD2. The origin of this receptor is a woman aged 55-70 years with primary liver carcinoma and hepatitis B virus infection. The CDR3 region is CASSLTSGMTDTQYF. The CDR3 bases are TGTGCCAGCAGCCTGACTAGCGGGATGACGGATACGCAGTATTTT.